This T cell receptor (beta chain) was captured in a study of CD8 T cells in Susac syndrome. Across the whole study: The sequenced Susac syndrome patients included more than five who had clinically active disease and 8 or 9 who were in remission. Patients with Susac syndrome were therapy-naive, on corticosteroids, or on intravenous immunoglobulin alone at the time that blood was drawn.

Study outcomes and limitations: Total CD8+ and CD8+ TEMRA repertoires contained fewer than 20 and five Susac-specific public clones, respectively.

The RNA, 0.5 to 1 ug, was put through reverse transcription using random hexamers. TCRdb reprocessed the immunoSEQ multiplex PCR reads with MiXCR, giving one entry per CDR3 protein. The sample yields 75,000 to 95,000 distinct CDR3 sequences, approximately 95% seen once. CDR1 is LNHNV and CDR2 is YYDKDF in the germline V gene (reference sequence). The J segment lost 4 bases and the V segment lost 4 bases, leaving 7 bases of the junction unmatched. The CDR3 runs to 15 residues. Worth noting for this clonotype: Its antigen is undetermined.

Sequenced input: CD8+ T cells from PBMCs. The rearrangement joins TRBV15 to TRBJ2-7; TRBD1 matches 10 bases. This receptor was taken from a human donor with Susac syndrome. The CDR3 region is CATSTGTGEAYEQYF. CDR3 bases: TGTGCCACCAGCACTGGGACAGGGGAAGCTTACGAGCAGTACTTC.